This T cell receptor (beta chain) emerged from a study of shared clonotypes between healthy human individuals. The V gene lost 4 bases and the J gene lost 4 bases, with 7 bases spanning the gap. CDR3 length: 13 amino acids. CDR1 is SGHVS, CDR2 FNYEAQ, per germline. This clone was detected ten times or more. Clones were read by immunoSEQ multiplex PCR, and TCRdb kept only the in-frame ones, dropping some. The sample includes roughly 500,000 clones, 70% to 85% seen only once; the top ten take approximately 12%. The sequencing sample was made of PBMCs. The origin of this receptor is a woman between 35 and 50 years old in good health. Some clones in this sample may be carry-over from other donors' samples. This rearrangement joins TRBV7-6 to TRBJ2-2; D remains ambiguous. CDR3 sequence reads: CASSSSSTGELFF. CDR3 coding DNA: TGTGCCAGCAGCTCTTCGAGCACCGGGGAGCTGTTTTTT.